This T cell receptor beta chain was found in a study of breast tumors, draining lymph nodes, adjacent tissues. Breast cancer patients provided tissue from their axillary draining lymph nodes. TCRdb called the multiplex PCR reads again in MiXCR, with one record for every CDR3 protein. The sample shows about 230,000 distinct CDR3 sequences, less than 40% of them seen only once. Details on this clonotype: Its antigen is still unknown.

Findings and limits, study-wide: The data were judged consistent with most tumor T cells coming from lymph node and expanding in tumor.

Sequencing was done on a sample of axillary lymph node tissue. The origin of this receptor is a female donor with breast cancer. Some clones in this sample may be carry-over from other donors' samples.

CDR3 amino acids: CASSNQGRTIYF. As DNA, the CDR3 is TGTGCCAGTAGTAATCAGGGGAGGACCATATATTTT. V usage is TRBV19 and J usage is TRBJ1-3; D is perhaps TRBD1 (6 bases). The CDR3 spans 12 residues. Germline V gene data show CDR1 as LNHDA and CDR2 as SQIVND (reference sequence). Trimming removed 4 bases at V and 10 bases at J, with 11 bases between.